A selection of T cell receptor beta chains follows, all from one sample in a study of shared clonotypes between healthy human individuals. Assay used: immunoSEQ multiplex PCR; TCRdb lists only in-frame clones, some missing. The data contain more than 850,000 clones, 75% to 85% of them seen just once; the ten biggest clones take up approximately 0.56%. Sequenced: memory CD4+ T cells from PBMCs. The receptors shown here come from a man aged 18 to 29 in good health. Some clones in this sample may be carry-over from other donors' samples. CDR3s include the opening cysteine and the closing phenylalanine or tryptophan. A D gene is named only where the DNA matches it firmly. The size field is filled for only some rows; it gives once, few, many or a size class.

NA,NA,TRBV30,TRBJ2-7,CAFRGSANYEQYF,TGTGCCTTTCGAGGGAGTGCCAACTACGAGCAGTACTTC
NA,NA,TRBV5-1,TRBJ2-1,CASSLDSLAYNEQFF,TGCGCCAGCAGCTTGGACTCCCTAGCCTACAATGAGCAGTTCTTC
NA,TRBD2,TRBV28,TRBJ2-3,CASSNYWGLAGSTDTQYF,TGTGCCAGCAGCAACTATTGGGGACTAGCGGGATCCACAGATACGCAGTATTTT
NA,NA,TRBV20-1,TRBJ2-7,CSVSILGQYF,TGCAGTGTTTCCATATTGGGGCAGTACTTC
NA,NA,TRBV21-1,TRBJ2-7,CASSPNRGGSYEQYF,TGTGCCAGCAGCCCAAACCGTGGAGGTTCCTACGAGCAGTACTTC
NA,NA,TRBV29-1,TRBJ1-2,CSPGPHGGNYGYTF,TGCAGCCCCGGCCCCCACGGTGGTAACTATGGCTACACCTTC
few,TRBD1,TRBV6-5,TRBJ1-2,CASQGQGAINYGYTF,TGTGCCAGCCAGGGACAGGGGGCTATTAACTATGGCTACACCTTC
NA,TRBD2,TRBV29-1,TRBJ2-1,CSLSGLAGYNEQFF,TGCAGCCTTTCAGGACTAGCAGGTTACAATGAGCAGTTCTTC
few,NA,TRBV2,TRBJ2-7,CASSLSSYEQYF,TGTGCCAGCAGCCTCAGCTCCTACGAGCAGTACTTC
NA,TRBD2,TRBV29-1,TRBJ2-1,CSARTSGSSNEQFF,TGCAGCGCCCGGACTAGCGGGAGTTCCAATGAGCAGTTCTTC
NA,NA,TRBV5-5,TRBJ1-2,CASSLGSGDPSYGYTF,TGTGCCAGCAGCTTGGGCTCAGGAGACCCATCATATGGCTACACCTTC
NA,TRBD1,TRBV5-1,TRBJ2-1,CASSPTGGSYNEQFF,TGCGCCAGCAGTCCAACAGGGGGCAGCTACAATGAGCAGTTCTTC
NA,NA,TRBV7-8,TRBJ1-3,CASSLLGAGNTIYF,TGTGCCAGCAGCTTATTGGGAGCTGGAAACACCATATATTTT
NA,TRBD2,TRBV27,TRBJ2-7,CASSGTSGNYEQYF,TGTGCCAGCAGTGGGACTAGCGGGAACTACGAGCAGTACTTC
many,NA,TRBV6-1,TRBJ2-5,CASSESWASAGTQYF,TGTGCCAGCAGTGAATCCTGGGCCAGCGCGGGGACCCAGTACTTC
NA,TRBD1,TRBV4-1,TRBJ2-2,CASSQPGQGISGELFF,TGCGCCAGCAGCCAACCGGGACAGGGGATATCCGGGGAGCTGTTTTTT
NA,TRBD1,TRBV18,TRBJ1-5,CASSPFQQGAGNQPQHF,TGTGCCAGCTCACCATTCCAACAGGGGGCAGGGAATCAGCCCCAGCATTTT
NA,TRBD1,TRBV29-1,TRBJ2-1,CSVGNRGREQFF,TGCAGCGTTGGGAACAGGGGGCGAGAGCAGTTCTTC
NA,NA,TRBV18,TRBJ2-3,CASSPGHGSTDTQYF,TGTGCCAGCTCACCGGGACATGGAAGCACAGATACGCAGTATTTT
NA,TRBD2,TRBV5-1,TRBJ2-1,CASSFLAGYNEQFF,TGCGCCAGCAGCTTCTTAGCGGGATACAATGAGCAGTTCTTC
few,NA,TRBV5-8,TRBJ1-2,CASSLDVQGDGYTF,TGTGCCAGCAGCTTGGATGTGCAGGGAGATGGCTACACCTTC
NA,TRBD2,TRBV7-2,TRBJ2-3,CASSPGGPLAYVDTQYF,TGTGCCAGCTCCCCCGGAGGGCCACTAGCGTACGTAGATACGCAGTATTTT
NA,NA,TRBV30,TRBJ2-1,CAWSVLVGDVGNEQFF,TGTGCCTGGAGTGTCTTGGTTGGGGACGTGGGTAATGAGCAGTTCTTC
NA,TRBD2,TRBV5-1,TRBJ2-1,CASSLAPGGSGNEQFF,TGCGCCAGCAGCTTGGCGCCGGGCGGGAGTGGTAATGAGCAGTTCTTC
NA,NA,TRBV27,TRBJ1-4,CASSLLGASWGEKLFF,TGTGCCAGCAGTTTATTGGGTGCAAGTTGGGGCGAAAAACTGTTTTTT
NA,TRBD2,TRBV19,TRBJ2-1,CASSPGTSGRAVSYNEQFF,TGTGCCAGTAGTCCCGGGACTAGCGGGAGGGCGGTAAGCTACAATGAGCAGTTCTTC
NA,NA,TRBV5-6,TRBJ2-7,CASSPVTAAGGDYEQYF,TGTGCCAGCAGCCCGGTAACTGCCGCGGGCGGGGACTACGAGCAGTACTTC
NA,NA,TRBV19,TRBJ1-1,CASSNPAGPNTEAFF,TGTGCCAGTAGTAACCCTGCGGGGCCCAACACTGAAGCTTTCTTT
NA,NA,TRBV6-4,TRBJ1-5,CASSYNSTVRDQPQHF,TGTGCCAGCAGCTATAACTCTACGGTACGGGATCAGCCCCAGCATTTT
NA,NA,TRBV7-3,TRBJ2-2,CASSLDSPLNTGELFF,TGTGCCAGCAGCTTAGACTCGCCTCTGAACACCGGGGAGCTGTTTTTT
NA,TRBD2,TRBV30,TRBJ2-5,CAWIPGLAGRETQYF,TGTGCCTGGATTCCGGGGCTAGCGGGACGGGAGACCCAGTACTTC
NA,TRBD2,TRBV28,TRBJ2-7,CASSPVPSGRFHEQYF,TGTGCCAGCAGTCCGGTTCCTAGCGGGAGATTCCACGAGCAGTACTTC
NA,NA,TRBV4-3,TRBJ2-7,CASSREPKPSYEQYF,TGCGCCAGCAGCCGAGAGCCAAAGCCCTCCTACGAGCAGTACTTC
NA,NA,TRBV5-1,TRBJ2-1,CASSLGAGQLYNEQFF,TGCGCCAGCAGCTTGGGGGCGGGACAGCTCTACAATGAGCAGTTCTTC
once,NA,TRBV20-1,TRBJ2-7,CSAQEIYEQYF,TGCAGTGCCCAAGAAATCTACGAGCAGTACTTC
few,TRBD1,TRBV6-1,TRBJ1-4,CASSAGTGVNEKLFF,TGTGCCAGCAGTGCCGGGACAGGGGTTAATGAAAAACTGTTTTTT
NA,NA,TRBV28,TRBJ2-6,CASSFTGFFGANVLTF,TGTGCCAGCAGTTTTACTGGGTTCTTTGGGGCCAACGTCCTGACTTTC
once,NA,TRBV6-1,TRBJ2-2,CASSALLNTGELFF,TGTGCCAGCAGTGCACTACTGAACACCGGGGAGCTGTTTTTT
NA,NA,TRBV11-3,TRBJ1-4,CASSRGPGEKLFF,TGTGCCAGCAGCCGCGGGCCTGGTGAAAAACTGTTTTTT
NA,NA,TRBV5-1,TRBJ2-4,CASSFQGIEEYF,TGCGCCAGCAGCTTCCAGGGTATAGAGGAGTACTTC
NA,TRBD2,TRBV7-9,TRBJ2-6,CASSFGRASSGANVLTF,TGTGCCAGCAGCTTCGGGAGGGCCAGCTCTGGGGCCAACGTCCTGACTTTC
NA,NA,TRBV2,TRBJ1-1,CASSATKAFF,TGTGCCAGCAGCGCTACCAAAGCTTTCTTT
NA,TRBD1,TRBV7-8,TRBJ2-5,CASSFWDRGRETQYF,TGTGCCAGCAGCTTTTGGGACAGGGGGCGAGAGACCCAGTACTTC
NA,TRBD1,TRBV29-1,TRBJ2-5,CSVDRGRETQYF,TGCAGCGTCGACAGGGGGAGGGAGACCCAGTACTTC
NA,NA,TRBV19,TRBJ1-5,CASNQRTPMGHQPQHF,TGTGCCAGTAACCAGAGGACCCCCATGGGGCATCAGCCCCAGCATTTT
NA,NA,TRBV10-3,TRBJ1-5,CAISEGNQPQHF,TGTGCCATCAGTGAAGGGAATCAGCCCCAGCATTTT
NA,TRBD2,TRBV4-1,TRBJ2-1,CASSPVRGNYNEQFF,TGCGCCAGCAGCCCGGTGCGGGGGAACTACAATGAGCAGTTCTTC
once,NA,TRBV28,TRBJ1-1,CASSFVGHWVTEAFF,TGTGCCAGCAGTTTCGTTGGTCACTGGGTCACTGAAGCTTTCTTT
NA,TRBD1,TRBV9,TRBJ2-7,CASSFRTGPYEQYF,TGTGCCAGCAGCTTCCGGACAGGCCCCTACGAGCAGTACTTC
NA,NA,TRBV5-1,TRBJ2-1,CASSLVAVSSYNEQFF,TGCGCCAGCAGCTTGGTAGCGGTCAGCTCCTACAATGAGCAGTTCTTC
NA,NA,TRBV5-6,TRBJ1-5,CASSLGPGDRDQPQHF,TGTGCCAGCAGCTTGGGACCAGGGGATAGAGATCAGCCCCAGCATTTT
NA,NA,TRBV5-6,TRBJ2-2,CASSLGGYGTGELFF,TGTGCCAGCAGCTTGGGGGGATACGGCACCGGGGAGCTGTTTTTT
NA,NA,TRBV30,TRBJ2-5,CAWRALGGEETQYF,TGTGCCTGGAGGGCCCTGGGGGGAGAAGAGACCCAGTACTTC
NA,TRBD1,TRBV5-1,TRBJ1-2,CASSAYRGASLGYTF,TGCGCCAGCAGCGCTTACAGGGGCGCAAGTCTAGGCTACACCTTC
NA,NA,TRBV6-5,TRBJ2-7,CASSRQVGVGYEQYF,TGTGCCAGCAGTCGTCAGGTGGGAGTTGGCTACGAGCAGTACTTC
few,TRBD1,TRBV5-4,TRBJ1-2,CASSPPQGALGYTF,TGTGCCAGCAGCCCGCCACAGGGGGCTCTGGGCTACACCTTC
NA,NA,TRBV5-1,TRBJ2-5,CASSLGQRRETQYF,TGCGCCAGCAGCTTGGGACAGAGGCGAGAGACCCAGTACTTC